Listed below are T cell receptor beta chains from one sample, sequenced in a study of cytomegalovirus exposure and HLA in healthy donors. Sequencing used immunoSEQ multiplex PCR; TCRdb keeps in-frame clones, though not all of them. This sample has 150,000 or so clones; 80% to 90% occur once, and the top ten carry about 10%. The sequenced sample consisted of PBMCs. Receptors originate from a young man in good health and CMV-seropositive. CDR3s include the opening cysteine and the closing phenylalanine or tryptophan. A D gene is named only where the DNA matches it firmly. For some rows the clone size is stated as once, few or many, or as a class when expanded; others skip it.

j_gene: TRBJ1-5; d_gene: NA; abundance: NA; v_gene: TRBV19; CDR3nt: TGTGCCAGTAGTATCACTATAACGATTGGCAATCAGCCCCAGCATTTT; CDR3aa: CASSITITIGNQPQHF
j_gene: TRBJ1-1; d_gene: NA; abundance: NA; v_gene: TRBV13; CDR3nt: TGTGCCAGCAGCTTAGAGGGAACCCAGGGGACCACTGAAGCTTTCTTT; CDR3aa: CASSLEGTQGTTEAFF
j_gene: TRBJ2-3; d_gene: TRBD2; abundance: NA; v_gene: TRBV4-3; CDR3nt: TGCGCCAGCAGCCAAGAGTTCTTGCCTAGCGGGGGGGCGGGAGATACGCAATATTTT; CDR3aa: CASSQEFLPSGGAGDTQYF
j_gene: TRBJ2-7; d_gene: NA; abundance: NA; v_gene: TRBV2; CDR3nt: TGTGCCAGCAGTGAAGGCGGTGGAGGGCCCTACGAGCAGTACTTC; CDR3aa: CASSEGGGGPYEQYF
j_gene: TRBJ2-7; d_gene: TRBD1; abundance: few; v_gene: TRBV4-1; CDR3nt: TGCGCCAGCAGCCGAATAGCCGGGACAGGGGGCTCCTACGAGCAGTACTTC; CDR3aa: CASSRIAGTGGSYEQYF
j_gene: TRBJ2-1; d_gene: TRBD2; abundance: NA; v_gene: TRBV7-6; CDR3nt: TGTGCCAGCAGCTTATTCTTCACTAGCGGGGGCAAGAGCTCCTACAATGAGCAGTTCTTC; CDR3aa: CASSLFFTSGGKSSYNEQFF
j_gene: TRBJ1-1; d_gene: NA; abundance: NA; v_gene: TRBV5-1; CDR3nt: TGCGCCAGCAGCTTGGGGCCTCAGGGCACTGAAGCTTTCTTT; CDR3aa: CASSLGPQGTEAFF
j_gene: TRBJ2-3; d_gene: NA; abundance: NA; v_gene: TRBV11-2; CDR3nt: TGTGCCAGCAGCTTCCGACTAGGAGATACGCAGTATTTT; CDR3aa: CASSFRLGDTQYF
j_gene: TRBJ2-5; d_gene: NA; abundance: NA; v_gene: TRBV7-9; CDR3nt: TGTTCCAGCAGCCGGGACTTCCAAGAGACCCAGTACTTC; CDR3aa: CSSSRDFQETQYF
j_gene: TRBJ2-1; d_gene: NA; abundance: few; v_gene: TRBV6-6; CDR3nt: TGTGCCAGCAGTTACACTAATCGGGCCTACAATGAGCAGTTCTTC; CDR3aa: CASSYTNRAYNEQFF
j_gene: TRBJ2-3; d_gene: TRBD2; abundance: once; v_gene: TRBV7-9; CDR3nt: TGTGCCAGCAGCTACTTAGCGGGGGGATATCCCACAGATACGCAGTATTTT; CDR3aa: CASSYLAGGYPTDTQYF
j_gene: TRBJ1-5; d_gene: NA; abundance: NA; v_gene: TRBV5-1; CDR3nt: TGCGCCAGCAGCTTGGGAGCCCTCAATCAGCCCCAGCATTTT; CDR3aa: CASSLGALNQPQHF
j_gene: TRBJ2-4; d_gene: TRBD1; abundance: NA; v_gene: TRBV4-1; CDR3nt: TGCGCCAGCAGCCAAGACACTCCGACAGGGGCGGACATTCAGTACTTC; CDR3aa: CASSQDTPTGADIQYF
j_gene: TRBJ2-1; d_gene: TRBD2; abundance: NA; v_gene: TRBV5-1; CDR3nt: TGCGCCAGCAGCTACTCAGCGGGGGGGCGTGTGAATGAGCAGTTCTTC; CDR3aa: CASSYSAGGRVNEQFF
j_gene: TRBJ1-2; d_gene: TRBD1; abundance: NA; v_gene: TRBV6-5; CDR3nt: TGTGCCAGCAGTTCCAACCGGGACAGGGTATCCGGCTACACCTTC; CDR3aa: CASSSNRDRVSGYTF
j_gene: TRBJ2-2; d_gene: TRBD1; abundance: NA; v_gene: TRBV11-2; CDR3nt: TGTGCCAGCAGCTTAGGTCCGACAGGGTCCGGGGAGCTGTTTTTT; CDR3aa: CASSLGPTGSGELFF
j_gene: TRBJ2-1; d_gene: TRBD2; abundance: NA; v_gene: TRBV7-2; CDR3nt: TGTGCCAGCAGCTCCGGGACTAGCGGTTACAATGAGCAGTTCTTC; CDR3aa: CASSSGTSGYNEQFF
j_gene: TRBJ2-6; d_gene: NA; abundance: NA; v_gene: TRBV30; CDR3nt: TGTGCCTGGAGTCGAAGGGGTTCTGGGGCCAACGTCCTGACTTTC; CDR3aa: CAWSRRGSGANVLTF
j_gene: TRBJ1-6; d_gene: TRBD1; abundance: NA; v_gene: TRBV2; CDR3nt: TGTGCCAGCACCGAACCAAGAGGAGACAGGGGGAATTCACCCCTCCACTTT; CDR3aa: CASTEPRGDRGNSPLHF
j_gene: TRBJ1-2; d_gene: TRBD1; abundance: NA; v_gene: TRBV6-5; CDR3nt: TGTGCCAGCAGTAAACGGGACAGGGACTATGGCTACACCTTC; CDR3aa: CASSKRDRDYGYTF
j_gene: TRBJ2-3; d_gene: NA; abundance: few; v_gene: TRBV10-3; CDR3nt: TGTGCCATCAGTGAGTTTGGATTACCAGGGAGCACAGATACGCAGTATTTT; CDR3aa: CAISEFGLPGSTDTQYF
j_gene: TRBJ2-7; d_gene: NA; abundance: few; v_gene: TRBV4-3; CDR3nt: TGCGCCAGCAGCCAAGATAGAAACAGGGCCTACGAGCAGTACTTC; CDR3aa: CASSQDRNRAYEQYF
j_gene: TRBJ1-5; d_gene: NA; abundance: few; v_gene: TRBV28; CDR3nt: TGTGCCAGCAGTTGGGGGGGGAATCAGCCCCAGCATTTT; CDR3aa: CASSWGGNQPQHF
j_gene: TRBJ2-5; d_gene: NA; abundance: once; v_gene: TRBV7-9; CDR3nt: TGTGCCAGCAGCCCACCCCAGGAGAGGGTCCAAGAGACCCAGTACTTC; CDR3aa: CASSPPQERVQETQYF
j_gene: TRBJ1-3; d_gene: NA; abundance: NA; v_gene: TRBV7-2; CDR3nt: TGTGCCAGCAGCCGACAGACTGGAAACACCATATATTTT; CDR3aa: CASSRQTGNTIYF
j_gene: TRBJ1-4; d_gene: NA; abundance: NA; v_gene: TRBV7-2; CDR3nt: TGTGCCAGCAGCCTGGAGGGGGAAAAACTGTTTTTT; CDR3aa: CASSLEGEKLFF
j_gene: TRBJ2-7; d_gene: TRBD1; abundance: NA; v_gene: TRBV19; CDR3nt: TGTGCCAGTAGTAAGAACAGGGGGCTCGAGCAGTACTTC; CDR3aa: CASSKNRGLEQYF
j_gene: TRBJ2-7; d_gene: NA; abundance: NA; v_gene: TRBV7-8; CDR3nt: TGTGCCAGCAGCTTTTCAGGTTCTAACAGGGCATACGAGCAGTACTTC; CDR3aa: CASSFSGSNRAYEQYF
j_gene: TRBJ1-1; d_gene: TRBD1; abundance: few; v_gene: TRBV27; CDR3nt: TGTGCCACTAAGACAGGGTTGAACACTGAAGCTTTCTTT; CDR3aa: CATKTGLNTEAFF
j_gene: TRBJ2-5; d_gene: TRBD2; abundance: NA; v_gene: TRBV28; CDR3nt: TGTGCCAGCAGTACCCAGCTAGCGGAATACCAAGAGACCCAGTACTTC; CDR3aa: CASSTQLAEYQETQYF
j_gene: TRBJ2-7; d_gene: TRBD1; abundance: NA; v_gene: TRBV9; CDR3nt: TGTGCCAGCAGCGTGGGACAAGGGGGCGCGGGCTACGAGCAGTACTTC; CDR3aa: CASSVGQGGAGYEQYF
j_gene: TRBJ2-3; d_gene: NA; abundance: NA; v_gene: TRBV11-2; CDR3nt: TGTGCCAGCAGCTCCCACCCTAGTGGGAGGCACGCAGATACGCAGTATTTT; CDR3aa: CASSSHPSGRHADTQYF
j_gene: TRBJ2-7; d_gene: TRBD2; abundance: NA; v_gene: TRBV9; CDR3nt: TGTGCCAGCAGCGTAGAGGCGGGGGGGCGTTGGGACGAGCAGTACTTC; CDR3aa: CASSVEAGGRWDEQYF
j_gene: TRBJ1-4; d_gene: NA; abundance: NA; v_gene: TRBV30; CDR3nt: TGTGCCTGGAGTGTGAGCAGGACATCCGCGGAAAAACTGTTTTTT; CDR3aa: CAWSVSRTSAEKLFF
j_gene: TRBJ2-3; d_gene: TRBD2; abundance: NA; v_gene: TRBV11-2; CDR3nt: TGTGCCAGCAGGGGACTAGCGGGTAGCACAGATACGCAGTATTTT; CDR3aa: CASRGLAGSTDTQYF
j_gene: TRBJ2-2; d_gene: NA; abundance: NA; v_gene: TRBV27; CDR3nt: TGTGCCAGCAGTTCGGTTTTGGACCCGGAGGGTGTGGACACCGGGGAGCTGTTTTTT; CDR3aa: CASSSVLDPEGVDTGELFF
j_gene: TRBJ2-1; d_gene: TRBD2; abundance: NA; v_gene: TRBV7-9; CDR3nt: TGTGCCAGCAGCTATAGCGGGGGGGCAGGTGAGCAGTTCTTC; CDR3aa: CASSYSGGAGEQFF
j_gene: TRBJ1-6; d_gene: NA; abundance: once; v_gene: TRBV19; CDR3nt: TGTGCCAGTAGTATTGGACAACCCCCTTCACCCCTCCACTTT; CDR3aa: CASSIGQPPSPLHF
j_gene: TRBJ1-2; d_gene: NA; abundance: NA; v_gene: TRBV7-8; CDR3nt: TGTGCCAGCAGCTTATATCGGCAGGGAAATTATGGCTACACCTTC; CDR3aa: CASSLYRQGNYGYTF
j_gene: TRBJ2-2; d_gene: TRBD2; abundance: NA; v_gene: TRBV5-1; CDR3nt: TGCGCCAGCAGCTTCGGGAGGGGGTCCCGGACCGGGGAGCTGTTTTTT; CDR3aa: CASSFGRGSRTGELFF
j_gene: TRBJ1-1; d_gene: TRBD1; abundance: NA; v_gene: TRBV9; CDR3nt: TGTGCCAGCAGCGTCCCCCCAGGGGGCGCGGACACTGAAGCTTTCTTT; CDR3aa: CASSVPPGGADTEAFF
j_gene: TRBJ2-7; d_gene: TRBD1; abundance: NA; v_gene: TRBV6-5; CDR3nt: TGTGCCAGCAGGGACAGGTTATCCTACGAGCAGTACTTC; CDR3aa: CASRDRLSYEQYF
j_gene: TRBJ2-1; d_gene: NA; abundance: NA; v_gene: TRBV7-9; CDR3nt: TGTTCCAGCAGCTTATTTCTATCGGGGGGTGGGGGGCCATTAAATGAGCAGTTCTTC; CDR3aa: CSSSLFLSGGGGPLNEQFF
j_gene: TRBJ1-5; d_gene: NA; abundance: NA; v_gene: TRBV6-5; CDR3nt: TGTGCCAGCAGTTACGACAGGAATAGCAATCAGCCCCAGCATTTT; CDR3aa: CASSYDRNSNQPQHF
j_gene: TRBJ1-4; d_gene: TRBD1; abundance: NA; v_gene: TRBV6-6; CDR3nt: TGTGCCAGCAGTTACTTGACAGGGGGGACTAATGAAAAACTGTTTTTT; CDR3aa: CASSYLTGGTNEKLFF
j_gene: TRBJ1-3; d_gene: NA; abundance: NA; v_gene: TRBV5-6; CDR3nt: TGTGCCAGCAGCTTGGCCCACTCTGGAAACACCATATATTTT; CDR3aa: CASSLAHSGNTIYF
j_gene: TRBJ2-1; d_gene: TRBD1; abundance: once; v_gene: TRBV5-1; CDR3nt: TGCGCCAGCAGCTTGGGGGACAGTGGAAGACCGCGCTACAATGAGCAGTTCTTC; CDR3aa: CASSLGDSGRPRYNEQFF
j_gene: TRBJ1-1; d_gene: NA; abundance: once; v_gene: TRBV19; CDR3nt: TGTGCCAGTAGTATTGGGCAGAGTCACACGAACACTGAAGCTTTCTTT; CDR3aa: CASSIGQSHTNTEAFF
j_gene: TRBJ1-2; d_gene: TRBD1; abundance: NA; v_gene: TRBV5-1; CDR3nt: TGCGCCAGCAGCGTGACAGGGGATGGCTACACCTTC; CDR3aa: CASSVTGDGYTF
j_gene: TRBJ1-6; d_gene: NA; abundance: NA; v_gene: TRBV19; CDR3nt: TGTGCCAGCCGTGAGTCCTATAATTCACCCCTCCACTTT; CDR3aa: CASRESYNSPLHF
j_gene: TRBJ1-1; d_gene: NA; abundance: NA; v_gene: TRBV4-1; CDR3nt: TGCGCCAGCAGCCATCTTGGACAGATCATCATGAACACTGAAGCTTTCTTT; CDR3aa: CASSHLGQIIMNTEAFF
j_gene: TRBJ2-7; d_gene: NA; abundance: NA; v_gene: TRBV9; CDR3nt: TGTGCCAGCAGTCAAACGGGGTCAAACTACGAGCAGTACTTC; CDR3aa: CASSQTGSNYEQYF
j_gene: TRBJ2-5; d_gene: NA; abundance: NA; v_gene: TRBV27; CDR3nt: TGTGCCAGCAGTGAGACCGGGGTACAAGAGACCCAGTACTTC; CDR3aa: CASSETGVQETQYF
j_gene: TRBJ2-3; d_gene: NA; abundance: NA; v_gene: TRBV5-1; CDR3nt: TGCGCCAGCAGCTACCCCCAGTACGATACGCAGTATTTT; CDR3aa: CASSYPQYDTQYF
j_gene: TRBJ2-5; d_gene: NA; abundance: NA; v_gene: TRBV19; CDR3nt: TGTGCCAGTAGTAAGACAGCTTCCCAAGAGACCCAGTACTTC; CDR3aa: CASSKTASQETQYF
j_gene: TRBJ2-1; d_gene: TRBD1; abundance: NA; v_gene: TRBV2; CDR3nt: TGTGCCAGCAGTGTTGGGACAGGTAACAATGAGCAGTTCTTC; CDR3aa: CASSVGTGNNEQFF
j_gene: TRBJ2-5; d_gene: NA; abundance: NA; v_gene: TRBV2; CDR3nt: TGTGCCAGCAGCTGGGACGGGGGACGGGAGACCCAGTACTTC; CDR3aa: CASSWDGGRETQYF
j_gene: TRBJ2-1; d_gene: NA; abundance: few; v_gene: TRBV29-1; CDR3nt: TGCAGCGTTGAGACTAGCTCCTACAATGAGCAGTTCTTC; CDR3aa: CSVETSSYNEQFF
j_gene: TRBJ2-3; d_gene: TRBD2; abundance: NA; v_gene: TRBV7-6; CDR3nt: TGTGCCAGCAGCTTGGGAGCGGGGAACGCAGATACGCAGTATTTT; CDR3aa: CASSLGAGNADTQYF
j_gene: TRBJ1-6; d_gene: NA; abundance: NA; v_gene: TRBV6-5; CDR3nt: TGTGCCAGCAGGCTACCCGGGGGTTATAATTCCCCCCTCCACTTT; CDR3aa: CASRLPGGYNSPLHF